This T cell receptor beta chain was captured in a study of T cell repertoires in cytomegalovirus infection. Study summary: CMV epitopes in the study were HLA-C-restricted (recently identified) and HLA-B-restricted (well studied). Shared public TCR beta signatures pointed to both CMV infection and a matching HLA type.

Trimming took off 2 bases at V and 3 bases at J, with 11 bases between the two ends. Looked up from germline, CDR1 is SGHVT and CDR2 is SQSDAQ. The CDR3 runs to 14 residues. TCRdb reprocessed the reads with MiXCR, giving one entry per CDR3 protein. Among around 140,000 distinct CDR3 sequences listed, 30% to 40% were seen once. In regard to this clonotype: What it binds is unknown.

Study-wide results and limits: Summed frequency of public TCR beta families distinguished CMV carriers with the relevant HLA. HLA-C-restricted TCR beta clonotypes specific for CMV led the ex vivo response.

The TCR comes from a human donor in good health (CMV status not recorded). Some clones in this sample may be carry-over from other donors' samples. Sample: CD8+ T cells from cultured PBMCs, taken from culture after CMV antigen stimulation. The V call is TRBV7-4, the J call TRBJ2-7, with a tentative D call TRBD1 (6 bases). CDR3 nucleotide sequence: TGTGCCAGCAGCTTAAGCAGGGGCGTCTACGAGCAGTACTTC. Translating it yields CASSLSRGVYEQYF. Variable domain in full (rest from reference TRBV7-4 and TRBJ2-7): GAGVSQSPRYKVAKRGRDVALRCDSISGHVTLYWYRQTLGQGSEVLTYSQSDAQRDKSGRPSGRFSAERPERSVSTLKIQRTEQGDSAVYLCASSLSRGVYEQYFGPGTRLTVT.